Below, 25 T cell receptor beta chains from the same sample are listed, as sequenced in a study of molecular identifiers for immune sequencing clone quantification. TCRdb re-derived calls from the PCR reads in MiXCR, one entry per CDR3 protein. The sample has a few hundred thousand distinct CDR3 sequences, roughly a quarter seen once; the top ten hold 0.74%. Sequences were obtained from naive CD8+ T cells from blood, with Jurkat cell RNA spiked in. Indicated subset: FACS-sorted CD8+CD4-CCR7+CD45RA+ naive T cells. The receptor set was obtained from a human donor in good health. Some libraries in this study had Jurkat cell RNA spiked in.

This chain uses TRBV20-1 with TRBJ2-5, with D unclear. Trimming left V 2 bases short and J 5 bases short, with 9 bases between. Germline V gene data show CDR1 as DFQATT and CDR2 as SNEGSKA (reference sequence). This CDR3 is 12 amino acids long. CDR3: CSARLEVETQYF. For the CDR3, the DNA is TGCAGTGCTAGACTAGAAGTGGAGACCCAGTACTTC.

This clonotype was counted only a few times. The rearrangement joins TRBV19 to TRBJ2-7; 9 nucleotides match TRBD2. The CDR3 covers 14 residues. Germline assignment: CDR1 LNHDA and CDR2 SQIVND (reference sequence). The V gene end was trimmed by 10 bases and the J gene end by 3 bases; junction bases not matched to a gene: 10. In DNA form, the CDR3 reads TGTGCCACCACGGGAACTAGCGGGTTCTACGAGCAGTACTTC. Protein: CATTGTSGFYEQYF. The full variable domain, rest sourced from reference TRBV19 and TRBJ2-7, is DGGITQSPKYLFRKEGQNVTLSCEQNLNHDAMYWYRQDPGQGLRLIYYSQIVNDFQKGDIAEGYSVSREKKESFPLTVTSAQKNPTAFYLCATTGTSGFYEQYFGPGTRLTVT.

This clonotype was counted between two and nine times. The chain uses TRBV19 and TRBJ2-6; TRBD2 is a possible D gene (6 bases). The CDR3 spans 14 residues. V was cut by 5 bases and J by 4 bases, with 9 bases left in between. Per germline, CDR1 LNHDA and CDR2 SQIVND (reference sequence). CDR3 region: CASSGTGGANVLTF. The CDR3 nucleotides read TGTGCCAGTAGTGGGACTGGCGGGGCCAACGTCCTGACTTTC.

J is TRBJ1-4 and V is TRBV11-2; 8 nucleotides agree with TRBD1. The germline V gene has CDR1 SGHAT and CDR2 FQNNGV. CDR3 length equals 17 residues. The junction had 12 bases not matched to a gene; V was cut back by 5 bases and J by 4 bases. CDR3 in DNA: TGTGCCAGCAGCCCCTTCCCGGAGGGACAGGATAATGAAAAACTGTTTTTT. Translated, it gives CASSPFPEGQDNEKLFF.

A few counts support this clonotype. This sequence may be a read error, since a much larger clone differs from it by one base. This sequence joins TRBV23-1 and TRBJ2-4; D may be TRBD1 (5 bases). TRBV23-1 is flagged as an ORF with uncertain function. The V and J ends lost 0 bases and 1 base respectively, with 10 bases between them. This CDR3 is built from 16 residues. The CDR3 nucleotides read TGCGCCAGCAGTCAATCGCCCAGGGCGGCCAAAAACATTCAGTACTTC. Translated: CASSQSPRAAKNIQYF.

This clonotype was observed once. This CDR3 is missing its conserved last phenylalanine or tryptophan, likely due to a read error. The DNA is omitted, as the CDR3 cannot be located on it reliably, and the CDR3 follows TCRdb's listing. This chain links TRBV5-3 with TRBJ2-3; the D segment call TRBD1 is taken from the table without a DNA check. TRBV5-3 is filed as an ORF, its function uncertain. Both ends counted, the CDR3 spans 15 residues. CDR3 in amino acids: CASSLGGGFTDTHYL.

The sample holds a few counts of this clonotype. The rearrangement joins TRBV12-3 or TRBV12-4 to TRBJ2-3; no reliable D call. CDR3 length: 13 residues. The V end was cut by 2 bases, the J end by 6 bases, with 9 bases between. CDR3 region: CASSLQNGDTQYF. CDR3 coding DNA: TGTGCCAGCAGTTTACAAAATGGGGATACGCAGTATTTT.

This clonotype showed up just a few times. This chain joins TRBV7-9 and TRBJ2-7; a possible D gene is TRBD1 (5 bases). CDR1 SEHNR and CDR2 FQNEAQ come from the germline V gene (reference sequence). The CDR3 runs 13 residues. The germline V and J ends were trimmed by 7 bases and 5 bases, with 15 bases remaining between them. CDR3 coding DNA: TGTGCCAGCACTGGCCCAGGGTCCAACGAGCAGTACTTC. Protein: CASTGPGSNEQYF.

This clonotype was seen ten or more times. V gene TRBV7-6 combines with J gene TRBJ2-3; the match to TRBD2 covers 8 bases. CDR1 and CDR2 (germline): SGHVS, FNYEAQ. There are 20 residues in the CDR3. The junction had 19 bases not matched to a gene; V was cut back by 1 base and J by 4 bases. The CDR3 protein is CASSLDAPKRGGRRADTQYF. CDR3 DNA: TGTGCCAGCAGCTTAGACGCCCCGAAGAGGGGCGGGAGGCGGGCAGATACGCAGTATTTT.

This clonotype has only a few counts. The genes are TRBV11-2 and TRBJ2-3; D uncertain. V was clipped by 7 bases and J by 1 base, with 6 bases between them. Per germline, CDR1 SGHAT and CDR2 FQNNGV. The CDR3 is made up of 12 amino acids. CDR3 loop: CASISGTDTQYF. In nucleotides, the CDR3 is TGTGCCAGCATTTCCGGCACAGATACGCAGTATTTT.

As concerns this clonotype: Sequence at one end of the junction differs from germline and may be a read error. The genes are TRBV27 and TRBJ1-5; no definite D call. Germline assignment: CDR1 MNHEY and CDR2 SMNVEV (reference sequence). This CDR3 spans 11 amino acids. The CDR3 DNA reads TGTGCCAGCAGTTCCCCAGAGGTATGGAATTTT. This gives the protein CASSSPEVWNF.

About this clonotype itself: This likely comes from a read error, as the CDR3 has no conserved phenylalanine or tryptophan at its end. The chain couples TRBV27 to TRBJ1-5; D remains unclear. CDR3 length: 15 residues. Germline CDR1 reads MNHEY; CDR2 reads SMNVEV (reference sequence). The CDR3 nucleotides are TGTGCCAGCAGTATCACAGCGTATAGCAATCAGCACCAGCATCTT. This codes for CASSITAYSNQHQHL.

The V gene is TRBV20-1, the J gene TRBJ2-7; D uncertain. V gave up 3 bases and J gave up 3 bases, with 12 bases separating them. This CDR3 spans 13 amino acids. Germline loops: CDR1 DFQATT, CDR2 SNEGSKA (reference sequence). CDR3 protein: CSARSGLVYEQYF. The CDR3 nucleotides are TGCAGTGCTAGGTCAGGCCTGGTCTACGAGCAGTACTTC.

About this clonotype itself: Mismatch with germline at one junction end may stem from a read error. The chain links TRBV7-2 to TRBJ2-5; TRBD1 matches at 8 bases. Germline CDR1 and CDR2: SGHTA and FQGNSA. This CDR3 has 15 residues. The CDR3 region has the DNA TGCGCCAGCAGCGCGCCACAGGGGGTATGGGAGACCCAGTACTTC. Translating gives CASSAPQGVWETQYF.

This clonotype was seen at least ten times. The chain recombines TRBV12-3 or TRBV12-4 with TRBJ2-2, with D unresolved. The CDR3 totals 13 residues. The germline V and J ends were trimmed by 5 bases and 4 bases, with 8 bases remaining between them. The CDR3 coding sequence is TGTGCCAGCAGTCCAGTGGCCACCGGGGAGCTGTTTTTT. It encodes CASSPVATGELFF.

V gene TRBV13 combines with J gene TRBJ1-1, with D unclear. Germline V gives CDR1 PRHDT, CDR2 FYEKMQ (reference sequence). With 0 bases removed from V and 4 bases from J, the gap between germline ends came to 9 bases. The CDR3 extends over 14 amino acids. CDR3 in DNA: TGTGCCAGCAGCTTAGGGAAAGGCCTCACTGAAGCTTTCTTT. Encoded protein: CASSLGKGLTEAFF.

Only a few counts were recorded for this clonotype. The gene calls are TRBV3-1 and TRBJ2-2; no clear D. V lost 4 bases and J 4 bases, leaving 10 bases between the germline ends. The CDR3 totals 14 residues. Germline values: CDR1 LGHDT, CDR2 YNNKEL (reference sequence). Written as DNA, the CDR3 is TGTGCCAGCAGCCCCCAGTGGCCCACCGGGGAGCTGTTTTTT. It is translated as CASSPQWPTGELFF.

The chain couples TRBV14 to TRBJ1-2, with TRBD1 as a possible D gene (6 bases). Trimming cost V 1 base and J 5 bases, with 14 bases left between them. The CDR3 totals 15 residues. Germline CDR1 SGHDN, CDR2 FVKESK. The CDR3 DNA follows: TGTGCCAGCAGCCAAGGCCCACAGGGATTATATGGCTACACCTTC. This encodes CASSQGPQGLYGYTF.

Note on this clonotype: Being one base from a much bigger clone, this may be a read error. The chain uses TRBV7-9 and TRBJ1-1; D is uncertain. This CDR3 spans 15 amino acids. Germline V lookup: CDR1 SEHNR, CDR2 FQNEAQ (reference sequence). The CDR3 DNA follows: TGTGCCAGCAGCCCCACTACCAGCCCGAACACTGGAGCTTTCTTT. Translating it yields CASSPTTSPNTGAFF.

The gene calls are TRBV4-3 and TRBJ2-1; 8 nucleotides agree with TRBD2. This CDR3 has 15 residues. The V segment lost 0 bases and the J segment 6 bases; nucleotides outside the gene matches: 4. Germline V lookup: CDR1 LGHNA, CDR2 YSLEER. CDR3 residues: CASSQDGLAGNEQFF. As DNA, the CDR3 is TGCGCCAGCAGCCAAGATGGTCTAGCGGGCAATGAGCAGTTCTTC.

This clonotype was observed many times. The chain joins TRBV4-3 to TRBJ2-7, with D perhaps TRBD2 (5 bases). V lost 0 bases to trimming and J lost 2 bases, with 11 bases between them. Germline lookup yields CDR1 LGHNA and CDR2 YSLEER. The CDR3 consists of 15 residues. The CDR3 DNA sequence: TGCGCCAGCAGCCAAGAGGCTAGCCTAGCCTACGAGCAGTACTTC. Its protein product is CASSQEASLAYEQYF.

The table lists this clonotype with a few counts. This chain uses TRBV13 with TRBJ2-7; D possibly corresponds to TRBD1 (6 bases). Germline assignment: CDR1 PRHDT and CDR2 FYEKMQ (reference sequence). V lost 0 bases and J lost 3, with 21 bases in between. The CDR3 loop spans 18 amino acids. The CDR3 here is CASSLGLTGGQGYYEQYF. In DNA form, the CDR3 reads TGTGCCAGCAGCTTAGGCCTGACAGGTGGGCAGGGTTACTACGAGCAGTACTTC.

This clonotype has at least ten counts. The chain is built from TRBV6-5 and TRBJ1-1, with 7 bases fitting TRBD1. Germline V gives CDR1 MNHEY, CDR2 SVGAGI. The CDR3 has 15 amino acids. Trimming cost V 6 bases and J 1 base; bases outside gene matches: 8. CDR3 DNA: TGTGCCAGCAGCTACGGACAGGCGGCGAACACTGAAGCTTTCTTT. As protein: CASSYGQAANTEAFF.

V is TRBV12-3 or TRBV12-4 and J is TRBJ1-5; TRBD1 matches at 8 bases. Germline trimming cut 6 bases from V and 2 bases from J; bases unmatched to any gene: 6. This CDR3 has 15 residues. Here the CDR3 reads CASSPPTGGNQPQHF. As DNA, the CDR3 is TGTGCCAGCAGCCCCCCGACAGGGGGCAATCAGCCCCAGCATTTT.

The chain uses TRBV6-2 or TRBV6-3 and TRBJ1-6; tentatively, D is TRBD1 (6 bases). Trimming shortened V by 4 bases and J by 7 bases, and 14 bases separated the two germline ends. The CDR3 runs 15 residues. Looked up from germline, CDR1 is MNHEY and CDR2 is SVGEGT. CDR3 coding DNA: TGTGCCAGCAGTTCTCGGGACACTTCGAATTCACCCCTCCACTTT. Translated: CASSSRDTSNSPLHF.